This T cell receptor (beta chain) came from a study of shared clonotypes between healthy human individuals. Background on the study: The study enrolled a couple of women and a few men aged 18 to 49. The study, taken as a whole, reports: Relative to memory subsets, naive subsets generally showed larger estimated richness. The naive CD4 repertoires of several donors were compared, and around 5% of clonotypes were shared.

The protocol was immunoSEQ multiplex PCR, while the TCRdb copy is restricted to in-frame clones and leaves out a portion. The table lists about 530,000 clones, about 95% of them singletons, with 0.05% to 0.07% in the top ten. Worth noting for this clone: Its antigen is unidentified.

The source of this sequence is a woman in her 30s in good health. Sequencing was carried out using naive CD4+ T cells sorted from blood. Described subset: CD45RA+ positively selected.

In DNA form, the CDR3 reads TGTGCCAGCAGTTACTCTGGACAGTATGGCTACACCTTC. Protein product: CASSYSGQYGYTF. The chain combines TRBV6-6 with TRBJ1-2; D perhaps matches TRBD1 (6 bases). There are 13 residues in the CDR3. Germline CDR1 MNHNY, CDR2 SVGAGI (reference sequence). The V gene lost 0 bases and the J gene lost 5 bases, with 7 bases spanning the gap.